This T cell receptor (beta chain) was sequenced in a study of cytotoxic CD8 clonotypes in ibrutinib-treated CLL. Study-wide results and caveats: Clonality showed a rise at ibrutinib response that reversed toward baseline at progression.

Sequencing used immunoSEQ multiplex PCR; TCRdb keeps in-frame clones, though not all of them. The sample holds 100,000 to 150,000 clones; over 75% are singletons and the top ten take about 1.9%. Note on this clone: Its antigen is undetermined.

Trimming took 6 bases from V and 4 from J, leaving 12 bases between them. From germline, CDR1 is SGHRS and CDR2 YFSETQ. The CDR3 totals 13 residues. This sample comprised PBMCs, obtained after 24 months of ibrutinib treatment. The rearrangement uses TRBV5-1 and TRBJ2-3, with D possibly TRBD1 on 5 matching bases. This clonotype was obtained from a human donor with chronic lymphocytic leukemia. As DNA, the CDR3 is TGCGCCAGCAATGTCCCAGGGTCAGATACGCAGTATTTT. This sequence encodes CASNVPGSDTQYF.